The 28 T cell receptor beta chains reported below all come from one sample, sequenced in a study of blood T cell repertoires in COVID-19. TCRdb's table, derived via immunoSEQ multiplex PCR, lists solely in-frame clones and lacks some. The sample yields 250,000 to 350,000 clones, over 75% seen once. The sequenced material came from PBMCs or T cells enriched from blood (not recorded which). The receptor source for this set is a woman under 40 who had recovered from COVID-19.

V is TRBV6-5 and J is TRBJ2-7; TRBD2 is a possible D gene (6 bases). Per the germline V gene, CDR1 is MNHEY and CDR2 is SVGAGI. V lost 2 bases and J lost 2, with 16 bases in between. The CDR3 covers 16 residues. CDR3 region: CASSYRTGSTPYEQYF. For the CDR3, the DNA is TGTGCCAGCAGTTACAGGACCGGGAGTACCCCCTACGAGCAGTACTTC.

The chain joins TRBV28 to TRBJ1-2; possible D gene TRBD1, 6 bases. V gave up 5 bases and J gave up 5 bases, with 15 bases separating them. CDR1 is MDHEN and CDR2 is SYDVKM in the germline V gene. CDR3 length equals 14 residues. CDR3 loop: CASSLSGTTYGYTF. As DNA, the CDR3 is TGTGCCAGCAGTCTATCCGGGACAACGTATGGCTACACCTTC.

The chain couples TRBV12-3 or TRBV12-4 to TRBJ1-5; D is unresolved. The CDR3 is 12 amino acids. Trimming pared 4 bases from V and 15 bases from J, leaving 16 bases between. The CDR3 DNA sequence: TGTGCCAGCAGTTCCGACTCCTCTATACCGCATTTT. Translation gives CASSSDSSIPHF.

This clone was found once. The chain links TRBV19 to TRBJ1-2, with D possibly TRBD1 on 5 matching bases. Looked up from germline, CDR1 is LNHDA and CDR2 is SQIVND (reference sequence). V gave up 8 bases and J gave up 4 bases, with 17 bases separating them. The CDR3 has 14 amino acids. The CDR3 sequence is CASVEGTLLYGYTF. The CDR3 coding sequence is TGTGCCAGTGTGGAGGGGACCCTGCTCTATGGCTACACCTTC.

The chain couples TRBV2 to TRBJ1-4; D is unclear. CDR1 is SNHLY and CDR2 is FYNNEI in the germline V gene. Trimming took 6 bases from V and 8 from J, leaving 10 bases between them. The CDR3 sequence is 12 residues long. Here the CDR3 reads CASRAAEEKLFF. The CDR3, as DNA: TGTGCCAGCAGAGCGGCGGAGGAAAAACTGTTTTTT.

The chain combines TRBV7-2 with TRBJ1-1; 8 bases agree with TRBD1. Germline assignment: CDR1 SGHTA and CDR2 FQGNSA. V gave up 4 bases and J gave up 5 bases; unmatched junction bases: 9. The CDR3 is made up of 15 amino acids. CDR3 coding DNA: TGTGCCAGCAGCTCCCGACAGGGGAGAGGGACTGAAGCTTTCTTT. Translated, it gives CASSSRQGRGTEAFF.

The chain has TRBV4-1 and TRBJ2-7, with 12 bases matching TRBD2. The CDR3 length is 15 residues. Germline V gene lookup returns CDR1 MGHRA and CDR2 YSYEKL. The V gene end was trimmed by 8 bases and the J gene end by 3 bases; junction bases not matched to a gene: 8. CDR3 region: CASGRLAGVRYEQYF. CDR3 nucleotide sequence: TGCGCCAGCGGCCGACTAGCGGGAGTTCGCTACGAGCAGTACTTC.

A word on this clone: One end of the junction fails to match germline, which may point to a read error. V is TRBV5-1 and J is TRBJ2-7, with D perhaps matching TRBD2 (5 bases). Germline V gives CDR1 SGHRS, CDR2 YFSETQ. This CDR3 region has 15 residues. CDR3 DNA: TGCGCCAGCAGCCTCCGACCGGGGTCCGGCGGCCTACCTATTTTC. Encoded protein: CASSLRPGSGGLPIF.

The J gene is TRBJ2-3, the V gene TRBV30, with D possibly matching TRBD1 (6 bases). Germline V lookup: CDR1 GTSNPN, CDR2 SVGIG (reference sequence). With 3 bases removed from V and 2 bases from J, the gap between germline ends came to 9 bases. The CDR3 has 13 residues. Here the CDR3 DNA reads TGTGCCTGGAGGCACAGGGCCACAGATACGCAGTATTTT. Protein sequence: CAWRHRATDTQYF.

This chain joins TRBV27 and TRBJ1-1; TRBD1 might be the D (5 bases). Germline V gene sequence: CDR1 MNHEY, CDR2 SMNVEV (reference sequence). The V end was cut by 0 bases, the J end by 1 base, with 15 bases between. This CDR3 region has 17 residues. This CDR3 reads CASSLSYSTVPNTEAFF. CDR3 nucleotides: TGTGCCAGCAGTTTATCCTACTCGACAGTCCCGAACACTGAAGCTTTCTTT.

V is TRBV30 and J is TRBJ2-7; 8 bases match TRBD1. Germline trimming cut 2 bases from V and 5 bases from J; bases unmatched to any gene: 5. CDR3 size: 13 residues. CDR1 and CDR2 from the germline V gene are GTSNPN and SVGIG (reference sequence). CDR3 DNA: TGTGCCTGGAGTCCACAGGGGGGCAACGAGCAGTACTTC. This translates into CAWSPQGGNEQYF. The whole variable domain, filled in from reference TRBV30 and TRBJ2-7, reads SQTIHQWPATLVQPVGSPLSLECTVEGTSNPNLYWYRQAAGRGLQLLFYSVGIGQISSEVPQNLSASRPQDRQFILSSKKLLLSDSGFYLCAWSPQGGNEQYFGPGTRLTVT.

This chain links TRBV3-1 (or the pseudogene TRBV3-2) with TRBJ1-2; TRBD1 aligns across 8 bases. The V gene's germline CDR1 is LGHDT and CDR2 YNNKEL (reference sequence). V was pared by 2 bases and J by 4 bases, with 18 bases of the junction left unmatched. The length of the CDR3 is 19 residues. CDR3: CASSQIRLRGQAPLYGYTF. DNA for the CDR3: TGTGCCAGCAGCCAAATCCGGCTTAGGGGACAGGCGCCCCTCTATGGCTACACCTTC.

The chain uses TRBV6-2 or TRBV6-3 and TRBJ2-3; TRBD2 aligns across 9 bases. The germline V gene encodes CDR1 MNHEY and CDR2 SVGEGT. J was trimmed by 2 bases and V by 2 bases; bases with no gene match: 8. The CDR3 spans 17 residues. This chain's CDR3 is CASSYLSSGVYTDTQYF. DNA of the CDR3: TGTGCCAGCAGTTACCTCTCTAGCGGGGTGTACACAGATACGCAGTATTTT.

For the CDR3, the DNA is TGTGCCAGCAGCCCACAAAGGGAGACCGTTGCCACAGATACGCAGTATTTT. As protein: CASSPQRETVATDTQYF. This chain connects TRBV16 to TRBJ2-3; D may be TRBD2 (5 bases). V was shortened by 4 bases and J by 2 bases, with 19 bases between the two germline ends. The CDR3 spans 17 residues. CDR1 is KGHSY and CDR2 is FQNENV in the germline V gene.

The CDR3 reads CASSYSMTGATDTQYF. The CDR3 nucleotides read TGTGCCAGCAGTTACTCGATGACAGGGGCCACAGATACGCAGTATTTT. The chain joins TRBV6-2 or TRBV6-3 to TRBJ2-3, with 8 bases aligning to TRBD1. Per the germline V gene, CDR1 is MNHEY and CDR2 is SVGEGT. The CDR3 runs to 16 residues. Trimming cost V 0 bases and J 2 bases; bases outside gene matches: 4.

V usage is TRBV18 and J usage is TRBJ1-1; TRBD1 is a possible D gene (5 bases). The CDR3 has 12 residues. Germline CDR1 reads KGHSH; CDR2 reads LQKENI. Trimming removed 1 base at V and 7 bases at J, with 7 bases between. The CDR3 loop reads CASSPRQNEAFF. Here the CDR3 DNA reads TGTGCCAGCTCACCACGACAGAATGAAGCTTTCTTT.

The rearrangement joins TRBV3-1 (or the pseudogene TRBV3-2) to TRBJ2-7; no definite D call. Germline V gene sequence: CDR1 LGHDT, CDR2 YNNKEL (reference sequence). The CDR3 extends over 12 amino acids. Deletions cut 1 base from V and 1 base from J, with 2 bases between. The CDR3 nucleotides read TGTGCCAGCAGCCAAGTATCCTACGAGCAGTACTTC. This encodes CASSQVSYEQYF.

In its sample, this clone was seen once. The chain employs TRBV20-1 and TRBJ1-6; D gene ambiguous. The germline CDR1 and CDR2 sequences are DFQATT and SNEGSKA (reference sequence). The CDR3 length is 11 residues. The germline V and J ends were trimmed by 6 bases and 8 bases, with 8 bases remaining between them. The CDR3 sequence is CSAGADSPLHF. The CDR3, as DNA: TGCAGTGCGGGAGCGGATTCACCCCTCCACTTT.

The chain combines TRBV6-1 with TRBJ1-1; no firm D call. Germline CDR1 reads MNHNS; CDR2 reads SASEGT. Trimming took 1 base from V and 3 from J, leaving 6 bases between them. This CDR3 region has 13 residues. The CDR3: CASSEDRDTEAFF. In DNA, the CDR3 is TGTGCCAGCAGTGAAGACAGAGACACTGAAGCTTTCTTT.

The chain is built from TRBV19 and TRBJ1-1, with 7 bases identical to TRBD1. V trimming: 1 base; J trimming: 9 bases; junction bases outside the gene matches: 11. In germline, CDR1 is LNHDA, CDR2 SQIVND (reference sequence). CDR3 size: 15 residues. The CDR3 bases are TGTGCCAGTAGTATAGCAGGGGGAAGGGGCGCACAAGCTTTCTTT. Its protein is CASSIAGGRGAQAFF.

V and J are TRBV28 and TRBJ1-2; 10 bases are a match to TRBD1. J lost 0 bases, V lost 6 bases, and 16 bases had no gene match. The germline V gene has CDR1 MDHEN and CDR2 SYDVKM. The CDR3 spans 19 residues. The CDR3 spells CASSFYPFVGQGANYGYTF. The CDR3 DNA is TGTGCCAGCAGCTTTTACCCTTTTGTCGGACAGGGGGCTAACTATGGCTACACCTTC.

V is TRBV13 and J is TRBJ2-5, with 11 bases matching TRBD2. V lost 5 bases to trimming and J lost 6 bases; unmatched junction nucleotides: 8. The CDR3 contains 15 residues. Germline V gives CDR1 PRHDT, CDR2 FYEKMQ (reference sequence). The CDR3 loop reads CASSASGGRRKTQYF. The DNA for the CDR3 is TGTGCCAGCAGCGCTAGCGGGGGGCGAAGGAAGACCCAGTACTTC.

The rearrangement joins TRBV28 to TRBJ2-3; 9 positions agree with TRBD1. The J segment lost 3 bases and the V segment lost 6 bases, leaving 10 bases of the junction unmatched. This CDR3 has 16 residues. Germline loops: CDR1 MDHEN, CDR2 SYDVKM. CDR3 in amino acids: CASSRSGDRVTDTQYF. Here the CDR3 DNA reads TGTGCCAGCAGCCGCTCGGGGGACAGGGTGACAGATACGCAGTATTTT.

The chain combines TRBV12-3 or TRBV12-4 with TRBJ2-5, with 12 bases matching TRBD2. V gave up 10 bases and J gave up 6 bases; unmatched junction bases: 6. This CDR3 has 13 residues. This chain's CDR3 is CAIRTSGAKTQYF. In nucleotides, the CDR3 is TGTGCCATAAGGACTAGCGGGGCGAAGACCCAGTACTTC.

This clone showed up just once. The chain has TRBV25-1 and TRBJ1-1, with D possibly TRBD1 on 6 matching bases. Germline V gene sequence: CDR1 MGHDK, CDR2 SYGVNS. This CDR3 comprises 13 residues. V lost 1 base, J lost 4 bases, and 7 bases lay in between. The CDR3 region is CASSEFRGTEAFF. Here the CDR3 DNA reads TGTGCCAGCAGTGAATTCAGGGGCACTGAAGCTTTCTTT.

This clone was seen only once. The chain recombines TRBV28 with TRBJ2-1, with D hard to call. Trimming removed 1 base at V and 7 bases at J, with 8 bases between. The CDR3 is 13 amino acids. The germline gives CDR1 MDHEN, CDR2 SYDVKM. The CDR3 region has the DNA TGTGCCAGCAGTTTATTGCAGAGGAATGAGCAGTTCTTC. This gives the protein CASSLLQRNEQFF.

The chain links TRBV23-1 to TRBJ1-2, with D possibly being TRBD1 (6 bases). TRBV23-1 is an open reading frame, and its role is uncertain. The CDR3 totals 14 residues. V lost 7 bases, J lost 0 bases, and 12 bases lay in between. CDR3 sequence reads: CASTWTAANYGYTF. DNA for the CDR3: TGCGCCAGCACCTGGACAGCCGCTAACTATGGCTACACCTTC.

In DNA form, the CDR3 reads TGTGCCAGCAGCCAAGATTCCACCCCTAGGCCCTACAATGAGCAGTTCTTC. The encoded protein is CASSQDSTPRPYNEQFF. The chain couples TRBV3-1 (or the pseudogene TRBV3-2) to TRBJ2-1, with unresolved D. Trimming stripped 0 bases from V and 2 bases from J, with 14 bases between. The CDR3 spans 17 residues. The germline V gene encodes CDR1 LGHDT and CDR2 YNNKEL (reference sequence).